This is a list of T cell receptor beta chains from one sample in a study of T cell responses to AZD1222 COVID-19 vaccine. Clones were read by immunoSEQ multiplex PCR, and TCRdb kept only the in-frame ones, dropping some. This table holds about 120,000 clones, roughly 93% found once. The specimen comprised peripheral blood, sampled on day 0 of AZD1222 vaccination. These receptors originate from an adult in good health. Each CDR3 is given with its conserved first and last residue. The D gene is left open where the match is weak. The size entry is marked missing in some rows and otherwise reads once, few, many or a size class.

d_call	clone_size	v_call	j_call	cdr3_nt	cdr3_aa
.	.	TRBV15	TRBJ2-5	TGTGCCACCAGCAGAGGCAGGGCGGAGACCCAGTACTTC	CATSRGRAETQYF
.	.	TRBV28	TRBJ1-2	TGTGCCAGCAGTACCCCGGACAGTAACTATGGCTACACCTTC	CASSTPDSNYGYTF
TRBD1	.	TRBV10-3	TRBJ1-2	TGTGCCATCAGCCCGGACAGGGTATATGGCTACACCTTC	CAISPDRVYGYTF
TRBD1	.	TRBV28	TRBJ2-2	TGTGCCAGCAGTCGGACAGGAGACACCGGGGAGCTGTTTTTT	CASSRTGDTGELFF
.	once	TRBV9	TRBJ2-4	TGTGCCAGCAGCGGGGGGGGCGGAGTGAACATTCAGTACTTC	CASSGGGGVNIQYF
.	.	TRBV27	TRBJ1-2	TGTGCCAGCAGTTTGTCTGGGCCAGGACTCCATGGCTATGGCTACACCTTC	CASSLSGPGLHGYGYTF
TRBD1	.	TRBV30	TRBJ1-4	TGTGCCTGGAGCCTCGGGCAGGGGGTTTACAATGAAAAACTGTTTTTT	CAWSLGQGVYNEKLFF
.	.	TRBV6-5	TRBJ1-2	TGTGCCAATTGTCCCTCTGGCTACACCTTC	CANCPSGYTF
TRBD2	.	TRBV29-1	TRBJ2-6	TGCAGCGTTGAAGATTGGCTAGCGGGAGGGCCCTACTCTGGGGCCAACGTCCTGACTTTC	CSVEDWLAGGPYSGANVLTF
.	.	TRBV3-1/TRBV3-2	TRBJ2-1	TGTGCCAGCAGCCGAACGGGACTTTTGAATGAGCAGTTCTTC	CASSRTGLLNEQFF